These T cell receptor beta chains were read from a single sample in a study of identical twins. Each CDR3 protein gets one entry after TCRdb re-called the 5' RACE reads with MiXCR. There are around 340,000 distinct CDR3 sequences in the sample; 12% occur only once, and roughly 7.8% lies in the top ten. The same data also contributed to another study, on yellow fever vaccine responses in identical twins.

Sequencing was performed on CD8+ T cells sorted from blood. Every receptor here comes from a woman aged 18-35 years in good health. CDR3s include the opening cysteine and the closing phenylalanine or tryptophan. D genes are given only for firm matches. Not every row has a clone size; where given, it reads once, few, many or a size class.

J: TRBJ2-3
size: -
D: -
V: TRBV20-1
DNA: TGCAGTGTCCCGAGCGGACACCCCACAGCAGATACGCAGTATTTT
CDR3: CSVPSGHPTADTQYF

J: TRBJ1-1
size: few
D: -
V: TRBV3-1
DNA: TGTGCCAGCAGCCCTCTTGGGGGGGCGAACACTGAAGCTTTCTTT
CDR3: CASSPLGGANTEAFF

J: TRBJ2-1
size: few
D: TRBD1
V: TRBV12-3/TRBV12-4
DNA: TGTGCCAGCATCGACAGGGGGAATGAGCAGTTCTTC
CDR3: CASIDRGNEQFF

J: TRBJ2-5
size: few
D: -
V: TRBV27
DNA: TGTGCCAGCAGGACCACGCCGGGACATCAAGAGACCCAGTACTTC
CDR3: CASRTTPGHQETQYF

J: TRBJ2-1
size: -
D: TRBD2
V: TRBV3-1
DNA: TGTGCCAGCAGCCCGACTAGCGTCAATGAGCAGTTCTTC
CDR3: CASSPTSVNEQFF

J: TRBJ1-4
size: -
D: -
V: TRBV27
DNA: TGTGCCAGCAGCCCAACAGGATTAAATGAAAAACTGTTTTTT
CDR3: CASSPTGLNEKLFF

J: TRBJ2-3
size: -
D: TRBD2
V: TRBV6-4
DNA: TGTGCCAGCAGTGAAGGCGGCGGGAGGGGCGCAGATACGCAGTATTTT
CDR3: CASSEGGGRGADTQYF

J: TRBJ2-1
size: few
D: TRBD2
V: TRBV29-1
DNA: TGCAGCGTTGTGACTAGCGGGAACTCCTACAATGAGCAGTTCTTC
CDR3: CSVVTSGNSYNEQFF

J: TRBJ1-6
size: -
D: TRBD1
V: TRBV7-9
DNA: TGTGCCAGCAGCAGCCGGACAGGGGGTGTTTCACCCCTCCACTTT
CDR3: CASSSRTGGVSPLHF

J: TRBJ2-3
size: -
D: TRBD2
V: TRBV7-9
DNA: TGTGCCAGCAGCTTCGCGGGGGGGGATCCAGATACGCAGTATTTT
CDR3: CASSFAGGDPDTQYF

J: TRBJ2-1
size: few
D: TRBD2
V: TRBV29-1
DNA: TGCAGCGTTGCCAGCGGGGATCACAATGAGCAGTTCTTC
CDR3: CSVASGDHNEQFF

J: TRBJ2-5
size: few
D: -
V: TRBV11-2
DNA: TGTGCCAGCAGCTTAGGGGGAGGATTTTTTTCTCCCCCAGGACCCCAAGAGACCCAGTACTTC
CDR3: CASSLGGGFFSPPGPQETQYF

J: TRBJ2-7
size: -
D: -
V: TRBV2
DNA: TGTGCCAGCAGTGATTGGGTCGGCCCCTACGAGCAGTACTTC
CDR3: CASSDWVGPYEQYF

J: TRBJ2-1
size: many
D: TRBD2
V: TRBV20-1
DNA: TGCAGTGCCGACCCACTAGCGGGGGAATCCTACAATGAGCAGTTCTTC
CDR3: CSADPLAGESYNEQFF

J: TRBJ1-3
size: -
D: -
V: TRBV2
DNA: TGTGCCAGCACCCGATCGGAGGTTTCCTCTGGAAACACCATATATTTT
CDR3: CASTRSEVSSGNTIYF

J: TRBJ2-1
size: many
D: -
V: TRBV9
DNA: TGTGCCAGCAGCTCTAGGCCCCTGGTCGGTGGGGCCAACAATGAGCAGTTCTTC
CDR3: CASSSRPLVGGANNEQFF

J: TRBJ2-2
size: -
D: TRBD2
V: TRBV5-1
DNA: TGCGCCAGCAGCTTGGGTCTAGCGGGGGCCCTCAGGGCCGGGGAGCTGTTTTTT
CDR3: CASSLGLAGALRAGELFF

J: TRBJ2-7
size: -
D: -
V: TRBV2
DNA: TGTGCCAGCAGTGAAAGGGGATTGGGCCTCAGCGAGCAGTACTTC
CDR3: CASSERGLGLSEQYF

J: TRBJ1-1
size: many
D: -
V: TRBV5-5
DNA: TGTGCCAGCAGCTTGACACAGGGATCGGGCGCTGAAGCTTTCTTT
CDR3: CASSLTQGSGAEAFF

J: TRBJ2-1
size: few
D: -
V: TRBV5-6
DNA: TGTGCCAGCAGCTTGGGCAGGGCCGAAGAGTTCTTC
CDR3: CASSLGRAEEFF

J: TRBJ1-1
size: few
D: -
V: TRBV19
DNA: TGTGCCAGTAGTATAGAGCCGGGGTGGGCTGAAGCTTTCTTT
CDR3: CASSIEPGWAEAFF

J: TRBJ2-3
size: few
D: -
V: TRBV2
DNA: TGTGCCAGCAAAAGGGTCTTCCGGGACGAGGGACCAGATACGCAGTATTTT
CDR3: CASKRVFRDEGPDTQYF